This TCR beta chain appears in the sequencing data of a study of lymphopenia after photon versus proton radiotherapy. Study observations and caveats: After the lymphocyte nadir, photon-treated repertoires showed oligoclonal expansion, especially of CD8+ Temra cells. Only patients who died were analyzed for survival; proton advantage is unproven. Under photons, naive T cells and diversity fell while effector/memory populations rose. Larger post-nadir TCR diversity loss correlated inversely with survival in deceased patients.

The germline CDR1 and CDR2 sequences are KGHSH and LQKENI. The CDR3 has 15 amino acids. The V and J ends lost 2 bases and 5 bases, in that order; junction bases with no gene match: 6. To note about this clone: No antigen is known for it. Other DNA sequences in this sample translate to the same CDR3.

The table came from immunoSEQ multiplex PCR; TCRdb's copy has only in-frame clones and leaves some out. The table lists about 83,000 clones, about 83% of them singletons. The input for sequencing was peripheral blood, taken from a patient treated with proton-based radiotherapy. The TCR comes from a man in his 60s with pancreatic cancer. The chain has TRBV18 and TRBJ2-1; 7 bases match TRBD2. The CDR3, as DNA: TGTGCCAGCTCACCAGGCGGGAGAGGTAACAATGAGCAGTTCTTC. It is translated as CASSPGGRGNNEQFF.